This T cell receptor beta chain stems from a study of blood T cell repertoires in COVID-19. CDR1 is KGHSH, CDR2 LQKENI, per germline. The CDR3 spans 17 residues. Trimming took 3 bases from V and 3 from J, leaving 17 bases between them. The assay was immunoSEQ multiplex PCR, and TCRdb's table has in-frame clones only and misses some. The repertoire holds 100,000 or so clones, with about 86% as singletons. Material: peripheral blood. The TCR comes from a human donor in a cohort sampled during active COVID-19. This chain uses TRBV18 with TRBJ2-2; D unclear. The CDR3 region has the DNA TGTGCCAGCTCACCGAGTAATGCGGCCTCGCACACCGGGGAGCTGTTTTTT. Amino acid sequence: CASSPSNAASHTGELFF.